Below are 14 T cell receptor beta chains sequenced from a single sample in a study of T cell clones after liver transplantation. Produced via immunoSEQ multiplex PCR; TCRdb's table is partial and in-frame only. The sample consists of roughly 120,000 clones, roughly nine tenths of them appearing once. Sample: CD4+ T cells from blood, taken 12 months after liver transplant. The receptors originated from a human patient who received a liver transplant. Some of the T cells may derive from the graft donor.

This chain joins TRBV5-6 and TRBJ2-5, with 14 nucleotides matching TRBD2. The CDR3 runs to 14 residues. Germline V lookup: CDR1 SGHDT, CDR2 YYEEEE. With V trimmed by 4 bases and J by 12 bases, 8 bases remained unmatched. CDR3 loop: CASSPGLAGGREYF. CDR3 nucleotide sequence: TGTGCCAGCAGCCCCGGACTAGCGGGAGGCCGGGAGTACTTC. Full variable domain (missing parts from reference TRBV5-6 and TRBJ2-5): DAGVTQSPTHLIKTRGQQVTLRCSPKSGHDTVSWYQQALGQGPQFIFQYYEEEERQRGNFPDRFSGHQFPNYSSELNVNALLLGDSALYLCASSPGLAGGREYFGPGTRLLVL.

This clone was observed a few times. V is TRBV29-1 and J is TRBJ1-1, with 10 bases that match TRBD1. V gave up 6 bases and J gave up 2 bases; unmatched junction bases: 3. Germline loops: CDR1 SQVTM, CDR2 ANQGSEA. The CDR3 has 13 residues. The CDR3 here is CSVDRGQNTEAFF. As DNA, the CDR3 is TGCAGCGTCGACAGGGGGCAAAACACTGAAGCTTTCTTT.

The genes are TRBV14 and TRBJ2-5; 9 positions agree with TRBD2. Germline CDR1 reads SGHDN; CDR2 reads FVKESK. V gave up 4 bases and J gave up 4 bases; unmatched junction bases: 13. The CDR3 has 17 residues. Here the CDR3 reads CASSPYAGTSLGETQYF. The CDR3 DNA reads as TGTGCCAGCAGCCCCTACGCCGGGACTAGCTTAGGAGAGACCCAGTACTTC.

This clone was seen only once. This chain links TRBV9 with TRBJ2-7, with 14 bases that match TRBD2. Germline values: CDR1 SGDLS, CDR2 YYNGEE. The CDR3 extends over 16 amino acids. The V segment lost 3 bases and the J segment 0 bases; nucleotides outside the gene matches: 2. DNA of the CDR3: TGTGCCAGCAGCGCCGGGACTAGCGGGAGCTCCTACGAGCAGTACTTC. It specifies CASSAGTSGSSYEQYF.

V is TRBV5-5 and J is TRBJ2-3, with D possibly TRBD2 on 5 matching bases. The CDR3 consists of 15 residues. Between the trimmed V and J ends, which lost 2 bases and 4 bases, there was a span of 14 bases. Per germline, CDR1 SGHKS and CDR2 YYEKEE (reference sequence). The CDR3, as DNA: TGTGCCAGCAGCTTACCCCCGGGAACGTCAGATACGCAGTATTTT. Amino acids: CASSLPPGTSDTQYF.

This chain joins TRBV6-1 and TRBJ2-1; possible D gene TRBD1, 6 bases. The V end was cut by 8 bases, the J end by 0 bases, with 14 bases between. Per germline, CDR1 MNHNS and CDR2 SASEGT. This CDR3 is built from 15 residues. In nucleotides, the CDR3 is TGTGCCAGCGGGGAAACAGGGAGCTCCTACAATGAGCAGTTCTTC. Its protein product is CASGETGSSYNEQFF.

V gene TRBV30 combines with J gene TRBJ2-1; 8 bases agree with TRBD2. CDR1 and CDR2 (germline): GTSNPN, SVGIG (reference sequence). This CDR3 is built from 15 residues. V lost 2 bases and J lost 6; bases outside the gene matches: 9. For the CDR3, the DNA is TGTGCCTGGAGTTGGACTGGCGGGAGGCCCAATGAGCAGTTCTTC. Translated: CAWSWTGGRPNEQFF.

The chain has TRBV11-1 and TRBJ2-1; 9 positions agree with TRBD2. CDR1 is SGHAT, CDR2 FQDESV, per germline (reference sequence). This CDR3 has 15 residues. The V gene end was trimmed by 1 base and the J gene end by 8 bases; junction bases not matched to a gene: 6. The CDR3 sequence is CASSLGGRASDEQFF. As DNA, the CDR3 is TGTGCCAGCAGCTTAGGCGGGAGGGCCTCGGATGAGCAGTTCTTC.

V usage is TRBV25-1 and J usage is TRBJ2-7, with 7 bases lining up with TRBD2. Germline V lookup: CDR1 MGHDK, CDR2 SYGVNS. Trimming removed 7 bases from V and 0 bases from J; junction bases left unmatched: 6. The length of the CDR3 is 14 residues. The CDR3 DNA follows: TGTGCCAGCACCAAAGCGGGAAGCTCCTACGAGCAGTACTTC. It yields the protein CASTKAGSSYEQYF.

The chain is built from TRBV5-4 and TRBJ2-3; D remains ambiguous. V lost 1 base and J lost 4, with 7 bases in between. Germline V gives CDR1 SGHNT, CDR2 YYREEE (reference sequence). The CDR3 runs to 13 residues. CDR3 sequence reads: CASSLHRSDTQYF. DNA of the CDR3: TGTGCCAGCAGCTTGCACAGATCAGATACGCAGTATTTT.

The gene calls are TRBV11-3 and TRBJ2-1; 10 nucleotides match TRBD2. The CDR3 has 18 amino acids. V shed 4 bases and J 1 base; nucleotides not matched to a gene: 10. Germline CDR1 SGHNT, CDR2 YENEEA. The CDR3, as DNA: TGTGCCAGCAGCTCAACCCTAGCGGGAGTAGTATCCTACAATGAGCAGTTCTTC. Translated, it gives CASSSTLAGVVSYNEQFF.

The chain combines TRBV27 with TRBJ1-1; TRBD1 aligns across 7 bases. Trimming cost V 4 bases and J 5 bases; bases outside gene matches: 7. Per germline, CDR1 MNHEY and CDR2 SMNVEV (reference sequence). There are 14 residues in the CDR3. The CDR3 DNA sequence: TGTGCCAGCAGTTCGACCTACAGGGGAACTGAAGCTTTCTTT. It encodes CASSSTYRGTEAFF.

The chain uses TRBV30 and TRBJ2-5, with D perhaps matching TRBD2 (7 bases). From germline, CDR1 is GTSNPN and CDR2 SVGIG (reference sequence). Trimming took off 3 bases at V and 5 bases at J, with 13 bases between the two ends. CDR3 length: 13 amino acids. This CDR3 reads CAWRWGGRETQYF. CDR3 DNA sequence: TGTGCCTGGAGGTGGGGGGGCCGGGAGACCCAGTACTTC. Filled out from reference TRBV30 and TRBJ2-5, the complete variable domain reads SQTIHQWPATLVQPVGSPLSLECTVEGTSNPNLYWYRQAAGRGLQLLFYSVGIGQISSEVPQNLSASRPQDRQFILSSKKLLLSDSGFYLCAWRWGGRETQYFGPGTRLLVL.

The CDR3 reads CASSEGGSGRVAYEQYF. As DNA, the CDR3 is TGTGCCAGCAGTGAAGGGGGAAGCGGGAGGGTTGCCTACGAGCAGTACTTC. The chain has TRBV6-1 and TRBJ2-7; the match to TRBD2 covers 10 bases. The germline gives CDR1 MNHNS, CDR2 SASEGT. This CDR3 is 17 amino acids long. Losses at the gene ends were 1 base for V and 2 bases for J; bases not matched to a gene: 8.